This passage covers 16 T cell receptor beta chains from one sample sequenced in a study of OX40 agonist ivuxolimab in advanced cancers. Only in-frame clones appear in the TCRdb table, and some are missing; sequencing was by immunoSEQ multiplex PCR. The repertoire holds about 60,000 clones, with around 90% as singletons. The material was CD4+ or CD8+ T cells sorted from blood, obtained in a trial of the OX40 agonist ivuxolimab. These receptors were taken from an adult with an advanced solid tumor such as melanoma, head and neck, liver or kidney cancer.

Of note for this clone: The sample holds other DNA sequences that translate to the same CDR3. The genes are TRBV6-1 and TRBJ2-7; maybe TRBD1 (6 bases). The CDR3 extends over 13 amino acids. V lost 7 bases, J lost 4 bases, and 14 bases lay in between. Per the germline V gene, CDR1 is MNHNS and CDR2 is SASEGT. The CDR3 spells CASTWGPGYEQYV. Written as DNA, the CDR3 is TGTGCCAGCACGTGGGGGCCCGGGTACGAGCAGTACGTC.

V gene TRBV6-1 combines with J gene TRBJ1-1; TRBD1 matches 7 bases. This CDR3 region has 15 residues. Germline V gene lookup returns CDR1 MNHNS and CDR2 SASEGT. V lost 5 bases and J lost 5; bases outside the gene matches: 11. The CDR3 is CASSLKGGRRTEAFF. The CDR3 nucleotides are TGTGCCAGCAGTTTGAAAGGGGGCAGGAGGACTGAAGCTTTCTTT.

This sequence joins TRBV7-9 and TRBJ2-3, with D possibly being TRBD2 (5 bases). Deletions cut 5 bases from V and 2 bases from J, with 14 bases between. In germline, CDR1 is SEHNR, CDR2 FQNEAQ (reference sequence). The CDR3 has 15 residues. Here the CDR3 reads CASSELGRITDTQYF. CDR3 DNA: TGTGCCAGCAGCGAACTAGGACGGATCACAGATACGCAGTATTTT.

This clone occurred once. The chain has TRBV6-5 and TRBJ2-2; 8 positions match TRBD1. Looked up from germline, CDR1 is MNHEY and CDR2 is SVGAGI. This CDR3 is built from 14 residues. J lost 4 bases, V lost 5 bases, and 3 bases had no gene match. CDR3 sequence: CASSLQGGTGELFF. The CDR3 region has the DNA TGTGCCAGCAGTCTACAGGGGGGCACCGGGGAGCTGTTTTTT.

This sequence joins TRBV7-8 and TRBJ2-5, with TRBD2 identical over 7 bases. V was pared by 4 bases and J by 5 bases, with 10 bases of the junction left unmatched. Germline lookup yields CDR1 SGHVS and CDR2 FQNEAQ. The length of the CDR3 is 15 residues. The CDR3 sequence: CASSSTLATGETQYF. The CDR3 nucleotides are TGTGCCAGCAGCTCTACACTAGCGACCGGGGAGACCCAGTACTTC.

The rearrangement joins TRBV27 to TRBJ2-3; D gene unclear. CDR1 MNHEY and CDR2 SMNVEV come from the germline V gene (reference sequence). This CDR3 is built from 13 residues. The ends were cut back, 3 bases at V and 9 bases at J, with 13 bases in the middle. The CDR3 coding sequence is TGTGCCAGCAGTTTGGGTACGCCAGGAACGCAGTATTTT. Translated, it gives CASSLGTPGTQYF.

V is TRBV6-5 and J is TRBJ1-1; 8 bases agree with TRBD1. Germline assignment: CDR1 MNHEY and CDR2 SVGAGI. The J segment lost 4 bases and the V segment lost 8 bases, leaving 9 bases of the junction unmatched. The length of the CDR3 is 14 residues. CDR3 coding DNA: TGTGCCAGCTCCTGGACAGGGCTGGGCACTGAAGCTTTCTTT. As protein: CASSWTGLGTEAFF.

The J gene is TRBJ2-2, the V gene TRBV10-3, with 7 bases aligning to TRBD1. This CDR3 spans 16 amino acids. From germline, CDR1 is ENHRY and CDR2 SYGVKD. V shed 0 bases, J shed 4 bases, and the junction held 5 bases outside the gene matches. CDR3 DNA: TGTGCCATCAGTGAGTCAGGGCCAGGGGGCACCGGGGAGCTGTTTTTT. Its translation: CAISESGPGGTGELFF.

This chain uses TRBV27 with TRBJ2-7, with D possibly TRBD1 on 6 matching bases. This CDR3 is built from 14 residues. Trimming shortened V by 2 bases and J by 7 bases, and 15 bases separated the two germline ends. CDR1 MNHEY and CDR2 SMNVEV come from the germline V gene (reference sequence). CDR3 sequence reads: CASSLQGSNVEQYF. The CDR3 DNA sequence: TGTGCCAGCAGTTTACAGGGGAGCAATGTAGAGCAGTACTTC.

With regard to this clone: No DNA is shown, since the ends of the CDR3 on it are uncertain; the CDR3 is the one TCRdb lists. This chain joins TRBV28 and TRBJ1-4. Germline V lookup: CDR1 MDHEN, CDR2 SYDVKM. The CDR3 is 15 amino acids long, termini counted. The CDR3 protein is CASSSSDATNEKLFF.

This clone was recorded once. The V and J genes are TRBV28 and TRBJ1-1; D is undetermined. Trimming took 8 bases from V and 3 from J, leaving 16 bases between them. This CDR3 is built from 14 residues. Germline V gene lookup returns CDR1 MDHEN and CDR2 SYDVKM. The CDR3 protein is CASGEPDHYTEAFF. The CDR3 nucleotides are TGTGCCAGCGGTGAGCCGGACCATTACACTGAAGCTTTCTTT.

CDR3: CSVRVIPPTYEQYV. As DNA, the CDR3 is TGCAGCGTTAGGGTTATCCCCCCAACCTACGAGCAGTACGTC. J is TRBJ2-7 and V is TRBV29-1; no clear D gene. Germline loops: CDR1 SQVTM, CDR2 ANQGSEA. V lost 5 bases to trimming and J lost 2 bases, with 16 bases between them. The CDR3 is 14 amino acids.

This chain joins TRBV27 and TRBJ2-7; D possibly uses TRBD1 or TRBD2 (5 bases each). The V end was cut by 4 bases, the J end by 5 bases, with 12 bases between. There are 13 residues in the CDR3. The V gene's germline CDR1 is MNHEY and CDR2 SMNVEV (reference sequence). Here the CDR3 DNA reads TGTGCCAGCAGTTCCCGGGACCCCCACGAGCAGTACGTC. Translated: CASSSRDPHEQYV.

This sequence joins TRBV27 and TRBJ2-7; D remains ambiguous. The CDR3 has 14 residues. Germline loops: CDR1 MNHEY, CDR2 SMNVEV (reference sequence). V gave up 0 bases and J gave up 0 bases, with 6 bases separating them. Here the CDR3 reads CASSLSGLSYEQYF. CDR3 DNA sequence: TGTGCCAGCAGTTTATCAGGCCTCTCCTACGAGCAGTACTTC.

The genes are TRBV9 and TRBJ1-1; D unresolved. This CDR3 spans 11 amino acids. V was clipped by 7 bases and J by 7 bases, with 11 bases between them. Germline lookup yields CDR1 SGDLS and CDR2 YYNGEE. The CDR3 is CASASGNEAFF. Here the CDR3 DNA reads TGTGCCAGCGCTAGTGGGAATGAAGCTTTCTTT.

As to this clone: An end of the junction does not agree with germline; a read error may underlie this. V usage is TRBV4-1 and J usage is TRBJ1-1, with 8 bases matching TRBD1. Germline CDR1 and CDR2: MGHRA and YSYEKL. This CDR3 has 16 amino acids. The CDR3 here is CASSLTGTGPNSEAFF. CDR3 DNA: TGCGCCAGCAGCCTGACCGGGACAGGCCCGAACAGTGAAGCTTTCTTT.